These T cell receptor beta chains were read from a single sample in a study of T cells after yellow fever vaccination. MiXCR, run by TCRdb on the 5' RACE reads, gives a single entry per CDR3 protein. The top ten clones hold roughly 50% of a sample with about 12,000 distinct CDR3 sequences, 4.9% of them seen once. The sequencing used PBMCs, either bulk or a sorted T-cell subset (CD4+, CD8+, memory, or dextramer-sorted; not recorded which), collected 45 days after the yellow fever booster vaccination. These TCRs come from a young man who received the YFV17D yellow fever vaccine. Each CDR3 is given with its conserved first and last residue. D genes are given only for firm matches. The size entry is marked missing in some rows and otherwise reads once, few, many or a size class.

many	TRBV30	NA	TRBJ2-7	CAWSVQDYEQYF	TGTGCCTGGAGTGTACAAGACTACGAGCAGTACTTC
many	TRBV28	NA	TRBJ2-7	CASSMSYEQYF	TGTGCCAGCAGTATGTCCTACGAGCAGTACTTC
many	TRBV28	NA	TRBJ2-5	CASSFSVGSARSQETQYF	TGTGCCAGCAGTTTTTCAGTTGGGAGCGCGCGAAGTCAAGAGACCCAGTACTTC
many	TRBV21-1	NA	TRBJ1-5	CASSKGRRGRQPQHF	TGTGCCAGCAGCAAGGGTAGGAGGGGAAGACAGCCCCAGCATTTT
many	TRBV7-8	NA	TRBJ1-3	CASSLGSGGNTIYF	TGTGCCAGCAGCTTAGGGTCCGGAGGAAACACCATATATTTT
many	TRBV20-1	NA	TRBJ2-5	CSARSFSWETQYF	TGCAGTGCTAGATCGTTCAGTTGGGAGACCCAGTACTTC
many	TRBV3-1	NA	TRBJ2-3	CASSQELPDTQYF	TGTGCCAGCAGCCAAGAACTACCAGATACGCAGTATTTT
many	TRBV15	NA	TRBJ2-5	CATSSPSPGETQYF	TGTGCCACCAGCAGCCCCTCCCCAGGGGAGACCCAGTACTTC
many	TRBV18	TRBD2	TRBJ2-3	CASSPWTSEDTQYF	TGTGCCAGCTCACCTTGGACTAGCGAAGATACGCAGTATTTT
many	TRBV20-1	NA	TRBJ2-1	CSALRVRTGNEQFF	TGCAGTGCCCTTCGAGTACGGACTGGGAATGAGCAGTTCTTC
many	TRBV6-5	TRBD2	TRBJ2-4	CASRSGLAGDKNIQYF	TGTGCCAGCAGGTCAGGACTAGCGGGAGACAAAAACATTCAGTACTTC
many	TRBV30	NA	TRBJ1-2	CAWSVLWDGGTSTF	TGTGCCTGGAGTGTCTTATGGGACGGAGGGACTAGCACCTTC
medium-sized	TRBV20-1	NA	TRBJ2-1	CSARDARGSYNEQFF	TGCAGTGCTAGAGATGCGCGGGGATCCTACAATGAGCAGTTCTTC
many	TRBV5-1	NA	TRBJ2-2	CASSLSPSGLNTGELFF	TGCGCCAGCAGCTTGTCACCCTCCGGTTTAAACACCGGGGAGCTGTTTTTT
many	TRBV5-1	NA	TRBJ2-3	CASSLVSVDTQYF	TGCGCCAGCAGCTTGGTTTCGGTAGATACGCAGTATTTT
NA	TRBV9	TRBD2	TRBJ2-3	CASSPRLAADTQYF	TGTGCCAGCAGCCCCCGACTAGCCGCAGATACGCAGTATTTT
NA	TRBV5-4	TRBD2	TRBJ2-7	CASSSASGGVYEQYF	TGTGCCAGCAGCTCCGCTAGCGGAGGGGTGTACGAGCAGTACTTC
many	TRBV20-1	TRBD2	TRBJ2-5	CSAALLAAQETQYF	TGCAGTGCTGCGCTCCTAGCGGCACAAGAGACCCAGTACTTC
many	TRBV7-2	TRBD2	TRBJ2-3	CASSLEGGRTDTQYF	TGTGCCAGCAGCTTAGAAGGCGGGAGGACAGATACGCAGTATTTT
many	TRBV10-3	NA	TRBJ1-3	CAISAQESGGNTIYF	TGTGCCATCAGTGCGCAGGAGTCGGGAGGAAACACCATATATTTT
many	TRBV12-3/TRBV12-4	TRBD1	TRBJ1-2	CASRETGEAGYTF	TGTGCCAGCAGGGAGACAGGGGAAGCTGGCTACACCTTC
many	TRBV19	TRBD1	TRBJ1-1	CASLYGQENTEAFF	TGTGCCAGCCTATACGGACAGGAGAACACTGAAGCTTTCTTT
many	TRBV12-3/TRBV12-4	NA	TRBJ2-7	CASSVDPWEQYF	TGTGCCAGCAGTGTGGACCCCTGGGAGCAGTACTTC
many	TRBV11-2	TRBD2	TRBJ2-7	CASSLGRGGRVYEQYF	TGTGCCAGCAGCTTAGGGAGAGGCGGGAGGGTCTACGAGCAGTACTTC
many	TRBV25-1	NA	TRBJ2-5	CASSEFGKTQYF	TGTGCCAGCAGTGAATTTGGGAAGACCCAGTACTTC
many	TRBV7-2	NA	TRBJ2-5	CASSLGSTKQETQYF	TGTGCCAGCAGCTTAGGGTCGACAAAGCAAGAGACCCAGTACTTC
many	TRBV7-2	NA	TRBJ2-1	CASSLLIGGYNEQFF	TGTGCCAGCAGCTTACTCATTGGAGGGTACAATGAGCAGTTCTTC
many	TRBV12-3/TRBV12-4	NA	TRBJ1-3	CASSFSAGVGFHSGNTIYF	TGTGCCAGCAGTTTTTCTGCCGGGGTCGGGTTTCACTCTGGAAACACCATATATTTT
many	TRBV6-5	NA	TRBJ1-1	CASSYGGPNTEAFF	TGTGCCAGCAGTTATGGGGGACCGAACACTGAAGCTTTCTTT
many	TRBV5-5	NA	TRBJ1-1	CASKPGTRGDTEAFF	TGTGCCAGCAAGCCCGGCACACGGGGGGACACTGAAGCTTTCTTT
many	TRBV7-3	NA	TRBJ2-1	CASSLGGPTGNEQFF	TGTGCCAGCAGCTTAGGCGGACCTACGGGTAATGAGCAGTTCTTC
many	TRBV5-1	TRBD2	TRBJ2-2	CASSPLSGVYTGELFF	TGCGCCAGCAGCCCGTTGAGCGGGGTCTACACCGGGGAGCTGTTTTTT
many	TRBV28	NA	TRBJ1-1	CASSLEQGRTEAFF	TGTGCCAGCAGTTTAGAACAGGGCCGCACTGAAGCTTTCTTT
NA	TRBV4-2	TRBD2	TRBJ2-3	CASSPLGTSGRATDTQYF	TGTGCCAGCAGCCCCCTCGGGACTAGCGGGAGGGCAACAGATACGCAGTATTTT
many	TRBV27	NA	TRBJ2-3	CASSHPGTGTDTQYF	TGTGCCAGCAGTCATCCAGGGACCGGCACAGATACGCAGTATTTT
many	TRBV7-2	TRBD2	TRBJ2-7	CASSSTSGRTHEQYF	TGTGCCAGCAGCTCCACTAGCGGGAGAACCCACGAGCAGTACTTC
medium-sized	TRBV10-3	TRBD2	TRBJ2-3	CAIQREDLDTQYF	TGTGCTATTCAGCGGGAGGATCTAGATACGCAGTATTTT